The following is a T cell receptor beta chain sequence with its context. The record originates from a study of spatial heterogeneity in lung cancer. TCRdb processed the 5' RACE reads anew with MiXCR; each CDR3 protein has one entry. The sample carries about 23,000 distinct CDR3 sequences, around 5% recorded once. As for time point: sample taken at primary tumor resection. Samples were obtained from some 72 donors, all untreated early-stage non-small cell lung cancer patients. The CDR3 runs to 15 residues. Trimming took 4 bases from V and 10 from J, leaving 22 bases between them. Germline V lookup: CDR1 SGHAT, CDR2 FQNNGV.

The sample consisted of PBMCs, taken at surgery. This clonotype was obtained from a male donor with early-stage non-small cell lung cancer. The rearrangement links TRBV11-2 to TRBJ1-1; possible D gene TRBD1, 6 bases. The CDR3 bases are TGTGCCAGCAGCTCCCGTCTAAACACAGGGATCGCAGCTTTCTTT. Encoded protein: CASSSRLNTGIAAFF. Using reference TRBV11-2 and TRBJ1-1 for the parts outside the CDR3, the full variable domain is EAGVAQSPRYKIIEKRQSVAFWCNPISGHATLYWYQQILGQGPKLLIQFQNNGVVDDSQLPKDRFSAERLKGVDSTLKIQPAKLEDSAVYLCASSSRLNTGIAAFFGQGTRLTVV.